Described below is a single T cell receptor beta chain sequence and its context. Its antigen is as yet unknown. The data are from a study of shared clonotypes between healthy human individuals. Study as a whole: Three plates each covered CD4 naive and memory; CD8 naive two, CD8 memory one.

Study conclusions and caveats: Sampling covered nothing but blood. Tissue TCR repertoires likely differ from those found in blood.

Germline V gene sequence: CDR1 MNHEY, CDR2 SVGAGI. The CDR3 loop spans 13 amino acids. The germline V and J ends were trimmed by 8 bases and 2 bases, with 11 bases remaining between them. The deep-level immunoSEQ assay was used. Sorted-subset replicate PCRs used about 0.2 ug DNA, around 31,000 T cell genomes. Libraries were prepared by immunoSEQ multiplex PCR; TCRdb keeps only in-frame clonotypes and omits some of them. Among under 1 million clones, about 97% were seen once, and the ten largest hold less than 0.25%. It was CD45RO-negative cells, positively selected for CCR7, that made up naive CD8 cells, with terminally differentiated effector memory CD45RA+ cells excluded.

Material for sequencing was naive CD8+ T cells sorted from blood. V and J are TRBV6-5 and TRBJ2-3, with D maybe TRBD2 (6 bases). This clonotype was sampled from a man aged 30 to 39 in good health. The CDR3 DNA follows: TGTGCCAGCGGGGAGGAAGACACAGATACGCAGTATTTT. Its protein is CASGEEDTDTQYF.